The clone carrying this T cell receptor beta chain occurred once. Its target is not known. The CDR3 is 16 residues long. Trimming at V came to 3 bases and at J to 9 bases, leaving 10 bases not matched to a gene. Germline V lookup: CDR1 SQVTM, CDR2 ANQGSEA. At survey level, the immunoSEQ assay was run in its v3.0 version. Sequencing was performed with immunoSEQ multiplex PCR; in TCRdb, only in-frame clones are kept and a portion is missing. Here the sample spans 20,000 to 25,000 clones, more than 70% being singletons. HIV-positive participants all received treatment in the United States. This sample was taken from a study of long-term antiretroviral therapy in people with HIV. Looking at the study overall: The earliest samples predate the 2015 immediate-ART recommendation by about a decade. General study points: Pre-ART expanded TRB clones stayed dominant throughout, though often decreasing after ART. Blood was collected between the mid-2000s and the late 2010s, possibly under older ART regimens.

The chain has TRBV29-1 and TRBJ2-1; 14 bases fit TRBD2. This sample comprised unsorted PBMCs, obtained about 21 months before starting antiretroviral therapy. The sequence was collected from a middle-aged woman with HIV. CDR3 nucleotide sequence: TGCAGCGTTGAGTGGACTAGCGGGGGGCAGGCGGGTGAGCAGTTCTTC. Translated: CSVEWTSGGQAGEQFF.